Listed below are T cell receptor beta chains from one sample, sequenced in a study of blood T cell repertoires in COVID-19. Measured with immunoSEQ multiplex PCR; TCRdb has only the in-frame clones, and not every one. Here the sample spans about 53,000 clones, around nine tenths being singletons. Sequenced material: peripheral blood. The source is a man aged 50 or older with acute or convalescent COVID-19. The CDR3 runs from the conserved cysteine through the conserved F or W. The order of the fields is CDR3 protein, CDR3 DNA, clone size, D gene, J gene, V gene. The D gene is left open where the match is weak. Clone size is not always given. Where it is, it says once, few, many or a class for expanded clones.

CASSPGSGRVQETQYF,TGCGCCAGCAGCCCGGGGAGCGGGAGGGTCCAAGAGACCCAGTACTTC,.,TRBD2,TRBJ2-5,TRBV5-1
CASSSEVGGNQPQHF,TGTGCCAGCAGCTCCGAGGTGGGTGGCAATCAGCCCCAGCATTTT,.,.,TRBJ1-5,TRBV5-6
CASSSHQDTEAFF,TGTGCCAGCAGTTCCCACCAGGACACTGAAGCTTTCTTT,.,.,TRBJ1-1,TRBV28
CASSKARGGSGNTIYF,TGTGCCAGCAGCAAAGCCCGAGGGGGCTCTGGAAACACCATATATTTT,few,.,TRBJ1-3,TRBV21-1
CASSPTWAGGEETQYF,TGTGCCAGCAGCCCCACATGGGCAGGGGGCGAAGAGACCCAGTACTTC,.,TRBD1,TRBJ2-5,TRBV7-9
CASSGTSAETQYF,TGTGCCAGCAGTGGAACTAGCGCCGAGACCCAGTACTTC,once,TRBD2,TRBJ2-5,TRBV25-1
CSVDSGAEAFF,TGCAGCGTTGACTCCGGGGCTGAAGCTTTCTTT,.,.,TRBJ1-1,TRBV29-1
CASTYRGANTEAFF,TGCGCCAGCACCTACAGGGGGGCGAACACTGAAGCTTTCTTT,few,TRBD1,TRBJ1-1,TRBV5-1
CASRVTGDSNQPQHF,TGTGCCAGCAGGGTGACAGGAGATAGCAATCAGCCCCAGCATTTT,.,.,TRBJ1-5,TRBV6-5
CASVRGGLDTQYF,TGTGCCAGCGTTCGGGGGGGCTTAGATACGCAGTATTTT,.,TRBD2,TRBJ2-3,TRBV2
CASRGLGNTEAFF,TGTGCCAGCAGAGGGTTAGGAAACACTGAAGCTTTCTTT,.,.,TRBJ1-1,TRBV19
CASSQGSGNTEAFF,TGTGCCAGCAGCCAAGGGTCCGGGAACACTGAAGCTTTCTTT,once,.,TRBJ1-1,TRBV3-1/TRBV3-2
CATSDRTKSPTDTQYF,TGTGCCACCAGTGATCGGACAAAATCGCCTACAGATACGCAGTATTTT,.,.,TRBJ2-3,TRBV24-1
CAWSALGRAAGGTDTQYF,TGTGCCTGGAGCGCCCTCGGGAGAGCGGCTGGGGGCACAGATACGCAGTATTTT,.,.,TRBJ2-3,TRBV30
CAIEPRPETQYF,TGTGCCATAGAACCTAGGCCAGAGACCCAGTACTTC,.,.,TRBJ2-5,TRBV2
CASSDRGGLGEKLFF,TGTGCCAGCAGTGACAGGGGAGGGCTTGGTGAAAAACTGTTTTTT,few,.,TRBJ1-4,TRBV6-1
CASSNGNSYEQYF,TGTGCCAGCAGTAACGGGAATTCCTACGAGCAGTACTTC,.,.,TRBJ2-7,TRBV28
CASSTRDREIQPQHF,TGTGCCAGTAGTACGAGGGACAGGGAGATTCAGCCCCAGCATTTT,.,TRBD1,TRBJ1-5,TRBV19
CASSQTSGRARVDEQFF,TGTGCCAGCAGCCAAACTAGCGGGAGGGCCCGGGTAGATGAGCAGTTCTTC,.,TRBD2,TRBJ2-1,TRBV11-3
CSASDEGNTIYF,TGCAGTGCTAGTGATGAGGGAAACACCATATATTTT,.,.,TRBJ1-3,TRBV20-1
CASSLPGGRETQYF,TGCGCCAGCAGCTTACCGGGGGGTCGGGAGACCCAGTACTTC,once,TRBD2,TRBJ2-5,TRBV5-1
CASSSGQGAGNSPLHF,TGTGCCAGCAGTTCCGGACAGGGGGCTGGGAATTCACCCCTCCACTTT,.,TRBD1,TRBJ1-6,TRBV28
CASSLRTGQNTEAFF,TGTGCCAGCAGCCTAAGGACAGGGCAGAACACTGAAGCTTTCTTT,.,TRBD1,TRBJ1-1,TRBV5-5
CASISHTPPGGRGGYTF,TGTGCCAGCATAAGCCACACTCCTCCAGGGGGCAGGGGAGGCTACACCTTC,.,TRBD1,TRBJ1-2,TRBV27
CASSPGLAGNSTDTQYF,TGTGCCAGTAGTCCGGGACTAGCGGGAAATAGCACAGATACGCAGTATTTT,.,TRBD2,TRBJ2-3,TRBV19
CASSGGPGTGSNQPQHF,TGTGCCAGCAGTGGTGGACCAGGGACAGGAAGCAATCAGCCCCAGCATTTT,.,TRBD1,TRBJ1-5,TRBV6-1
CASSLAGDQPQHF,TGCGCCAGCAGCTTGGCGGGGGATCAGCCCCAGCATTTT,.,.,TRBJ1-5,TRBV5-1
CASTERTGGETQYF,TGTGCCAGCACCGAACGGACAGGAGGGGAGACCCAGTACTTC,.,.,TRBJ2-5,TRBV7-9
CASIPLIYLGADTDTQYF,TGTGCCAGCATCCCGTTGATATATTTGGGGGCAGACACAGATACGCAGTATTTT,few,.,TRBJ2-3,TRBV28
CASSLADFGGRGYEQYF,TGTGCCAGCAGCTTAGCGGATTTTGGCGGGAGGGGCTACGAGCAGTACTTC,.,TRBD2,TRBJ2-7,TRBV11-3
CASSQDRGGETQYF,TGCGCCAGCAGCCAAGATAGAGGAGGGGAGACCCAGTACTTC,.,.,TRBJ2-5,TRBV4-1
CASSTSGGPYTGELFF,TGTGCCAGCAGCACAAGCGGGGGGCCTTACACCGGGGAGCTGTTTTTT,.,TRBD2,TRBJ2-2,TRBV7-3
CASSLRLASYNEQFF,TGTGCCAGCAGCTTGAGACTAGCGTCCTACAATGAGCAGTTCTTC,.,TRBD2,TRBJ2-1,TRBV11-3
CSVSRGRLDYEQYF,TGCAGCGTTTCCAGGGGTCGCCTGGACTACGAGCAGTACTTC,.,.,TRBJ2-7,TRBV29-1
CASSSTGTANTEAFF,TGTGCCAGCAGCTCCACCGGGACAGCGAACACTGAAGCTTTCTTT,.,TRBD1,TRBJ1-1,TRBV7-3
CASSMTSGNNEQFF,TGTGCCAGTAGTATGACTAGCGGGAACAATGAGCAGTTCTTC,.,TRBD2,TRBJ2-1,TRBV19
CASSVALGQGNYGYTF,TGTGCCAGCAGCGTAGCCCTGGGGCAGGGGAACTATGGCTACACCTTC,.,.,TRBJ1-2,TRBV9
CATRLSGQGYIQYF,TGTGCCACCAGACTGTCGGGACAGGGGTATATTCAGTACTTC,.,TRBD1,TRBJ2-4,TRBV6-5
CASSFDNSYNEQFF,TGTGCCAGCTCATTCGACAACTCCTACAATGAGCAGTTCTTC,.,.,TRBJ2-1,TRBV18
CASSPRLAGVGEQYF,TGTGCCAGCTCACCACGCCTAGCGGGAGTAGGCGAGCAGTACTTC,.,TRBD2,TRBJ2-7,TRBV18
CAWTLGVKAFF,TGTGCCTGGACCCTGGGAGTGAAAGCTTTCTTT,.,.,TRBJ1-1,TRBV30
CASRAAGTSNEKLFF,TGTGCCAGCAGGGCCGCGGGGACTTCTAATGAAAAACTGTTTTTT,once,.,TRBJ1-4,TRBV9
CSADPGQGGEKLFF,TGCAGCGCTGACCCGGGACAGGGGGGCGAAAAACTGTTTTTT,.,TRBD1,TRBJ1-4,TRBV29-1
CASSERIQGVEQYF,TGTGCCAGCAGTGAAAGGATACAGGGGGTCGAGCAGTACTTC,.,TRBD1,TRBJ2-7,TRBV6-1
CASSLEGRGYTF,TGTGCCAGCAGCTTGGAAGGCAGGGGCTACACCTTC,.,.,TRBJ1-2,TRBV5-5
CASSFGRGEQFF,TGTGCCAGCAGCTTTGGAAGGGGTGAGCAGTTCTTC,.,.,TRBJ2-1,TRBV11-3
CASSRGTGTSSGNTIYF,TGCGCCAGCAGCCGCGGGACAGGGACGTCCTCTGGAAACACCATATATTTT,.,TRBD1,TRBJ1-3,TRBV5-1
CASSAGTANSPLHF,TGTGCCAGCAGCGCCGGGACAGCAAATTCACCCCTCCACTTT,.,TRBD1,TRBJ1-6,TRBV7-9
CASSPQGVGYGYTF,TGTGCCAGCAGTCCCCAGGGGGTGGGCTATGGCTACACCTTC,.,TRBD1,TRBJ1-2,TRBV28
CASTPTAGETQYF,TGTGCCAGCACCCCGACAGCCGGAGAGACCCAGTACTTC,.,.,TRBJ2-5,TRBV28
CASSLPVFTEPLHF,TGTGCCAGCAGCTTACCCGTTTTCACAGAACCCCTCCACTTT,.,.,TRBJ1-6,TRBV7-9
CASSDPLTGGNEQFF,TGCGCCAGCAGTGACCCTCTGACAGGGGGGAATGAGCAGTTCTTC,.,TRBD1,TRBJ2-1,TRBV10-1
CASSFSLSSYNEQFF,TGTGCCAGCAGCTTTAGCCTAAGCTCCTACAATGAGCAGTTCTTC,.,.,TRBJ2-1,TRBV7-2
CASSIRTSRSSYNEQFF,TGTGCCAGTAGTATAAGGACTAGCAGGAGCTCCTACAATGAGCAGTTCTTC,.,TRBD2,TRBJ2-1,TRBV19
CASSLESGSGNTIYF,TGTGCCAGCAGCTTAGAGTCAGGCTCTGGAAACACCATATATTTT,.,.,TRBJ1-3,TRBV7-9
CASSIGTEATNEKLFF,TGTGCCAGTAGTATTGGGACAGAAGCAACTAATGAAAAACTGTTTTTT,once,TRBD1,TRBJ1-4,TRBV19
CASSRPGQGTYEQYF,TGTGCCAGCAGTCGGCCGGGACAGGGAACCTACGAGCAGTACTTC,.,TRBD1,TRBJ2-7,TRBV27
CASSLERTGRQETQYF,TGTGCCAGCAGCTTGGAACGGACAGGGCGGCAAGAGACCCAGTACTTC,.,TRBD1,TRBJ2-5,TRBV5-4
CASSFMFPGQNTEAFF,TGCGCCAGCAGCTTTATGTTCCCCGGACAGAACACTGAAGCTTTCTTT,few,.,TRBJ1-1,TRBV5-1